This TCR beta chain was documented in a study of technical replicates of blood from a handful of donors. Germline V gene lookup returns CDR1 SNHLY and CDR2 FYNNEI. V lost 9 bases and J 4 bases, leaving 7 bases between the germline ends. This CDR3 is 11 amino acids long. Libraries were prepared by immunoSEQ multiplex PCR; TCRdb keeps only in-frame clonotypes and omits some of them. Of about 80,000 clones in the sample, roughly 94% are singletons; the top ten hold 0.38%. This chain uses TRBV2 with TRBJ2-1, with D possibly matching TRBD2 (5 bases). Source material: T cells isolated from PBMCs. This TCR came from a human donor in good health. The CDR3 nucleotides read TGTGCCAGTACTAGTTACAATGAGCAGTTCTTC. Protein: CASTSYNEQFF. The full variable domain, its missing parts supplied by reference TRBV2 and TRBJ2-1, is EPEVTQTPSHQVTQMGQEVILRCVPISNHLYFYWYRQILGQKVEFLVSFYNNEISEKSEIFDDQFSVERPDGSNFTLKIRSTKLEDSAMYFCASTSYNEQFFGPGTRLTVL.